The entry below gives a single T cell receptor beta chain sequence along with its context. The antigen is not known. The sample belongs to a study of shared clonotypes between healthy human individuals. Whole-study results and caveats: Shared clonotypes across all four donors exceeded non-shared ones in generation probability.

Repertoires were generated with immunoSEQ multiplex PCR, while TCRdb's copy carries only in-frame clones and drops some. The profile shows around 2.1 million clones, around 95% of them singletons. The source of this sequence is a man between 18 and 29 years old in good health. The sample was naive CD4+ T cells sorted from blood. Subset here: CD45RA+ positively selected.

The DNA for the CDR3 is TGTGCCAGCGGTCTGGCCAAAAACATTCAGTACTTC. Its protein product is CASGLAKNIQYF. The J gene is TRBJ2-4, the V gene TRBV5-6; D unclear. The CDR3 consists of 12 residues. Trimming pared 7 bases from V and 1 base from J, leaving 6 bases between. The germline CDR1 and CDR2 sequences are SGHDT and YYEEEE.